This TCR beta chain was profiled in a study of cytomegalovirus exposure and HLA in healthy donors. Each donor was nominally healthy when sampled (though unrecorded immune exposures were likely). General observations from the study: CMV serostatus was the only recorded immune exposure for donors. A later analysis, which compared TCR beta chains of equal frequency, found the HLA-associated ones more clonally expanded.

Both 60 Vbeta primers and 13 Jbeta primers went into the PCR. Clones were sequenced by immunoSEQ multiplex PCR, and TCRdb holds only the in-frame ones, with some missing. The table lists 140,000 to 150,000 clones, about 73% of them singletons. As to this clone: Its specificity is unknown.

The sequence derives from a woman aged 60-70 years in good health and CMV-seropositive. Sequencing was carried out using PBMCs.

The CDR3 region has the DNA TGTGCCACCAGCAGAGATGCGACCCGGAGCTCTGGAAACACCATATATTTT. Encoded protein: CATSRDATRSSGNTIYF. The rearrangement links TRBV15 to TRBJ1-3, with no clear D. The germline V gene encodes CDR1 LNHNV and CDR2 YYDKDF (reference sequence). The ends were cut back, 0 bases at V and 0 bases at J, with 12 bases in the middle. The CDR3 length is 17 residues. Using reference TRBV15 and TRBJ1-3 for the parts outside the CDR3, the full variable domain is DAMVIQNPRYQVTQFGKPVTLSCSQTLNHNVMYWYQQKSSQAPKLLFHYYDKDFNNEADTPDNFQSRRPNTSFCFLDIRSPGLGDTAMYLCATSRDATRSSGNTIYFGEGSWLTVV.